This is a list of T cell receptor beta chains from one sample in a study of blood T cell repertoires in COVID-19. Generated by immunoSEQ multiplex PCR, the TCRdb table keeps only in-frame clones and is missing some. The table has 400,000 to 500,000 clones, roughly 85% seen once. The source material was peripheral blood. Receptors originate from a woman aged 25-40 years with active or convalescent COVID-19. CDR3s include the opening cysteine and the closing phenylalanine or tryptophan. D genes are given only for firm matches. For some rows the clone size is stated as once, few or many, or as a class when expanded; others skip it.

cdr3_nt cdr3_aa j_call v_call d_call clone_size
TGCGCCAGCAGCCCGGGACAGACTAATGAAAAACTGTTTTTT CASSPGQTNEKLFF TRBJ1-4 TRBV5-1 TRBD1 NA
TGTGCCAGCAGCGTTGACGGGGGGTACACTGAAGCTTTCTTT CASSVDGGYTEAFF TRBJ1-1 TRBV5-4 NA once
TGCGCCAGCAGCCGAATGTTCAGCTCCTACGAGCAGTACTTC CASSRMFSSYEQYF TRBJ2-7 TRBV4-1 NA NA
TGTGCCACCAGTGATTTCTCGTCCGGGCGGGGGGGCGAAGAGACCCAGTACTTC CATSDFSSGRGGEETQYF TRBJ2-5 TRBV24-1 TRBD2 NA
TGCGCCAGCAGCAGTCGGACTAGCGGAGGCACAGATACGCAGTATTTT CASSSRTSGGTDTQYF TRBJ2-3 TRBV5-1 TRBD2 NA
TGCGCCAGCAGCCCCTTTTTGGTCAGCTCCTATAATTCACCCCTCCACTTT CASSPFLVSSYNSPLHF TRBJ1-6 TRBV4-1 NA NA
TGTGCCAGTCGGGATTCGACAGGGTGGTATGGCTACACCTTC CASRDSTGWYGYTF TRBJ1-2 TRBV19 TRBD1 NA
TGTGCCAGTAGCCCCGGGACTCCTTACACTGAAGCTTTCTTT CASSPGTPYTEAFF TRBJ1-1 TRBV19 NA NA
TGTGCCAGCAGTCCACAGGGATGGACTTCTTATGGCTACACCTTC CASSPQGWTSYGYTF TRBJ1-2 TRBV6-5 NA once
TGTGCCAGCAGGCTGGGCAGTGGAAATGGCTACACCTTC CASRLGSGNGYTF TRBJ1-2 TRBV6-5 NA NA
TGTGCCAGCAGCCAAGAGCGGGGGGGCCGAGAGACCCAGTACTTC CASSQERGGRETQYF TRBJ2-5 TRBV3-1/TRBV3-2 TRBD2 NA
TGTGCCATCAGTGAGCCCCGGGACAGCTCCTACGAGCAGTACTTC CAISEPRDSSYEQYF TRBJ2-7 TRBV10-3 TRBD1 NA
TGTGCCAGCAGCTTGGGGACAGGGGGTTTGGATACGCAGTATTTT CASSLGTGGLDTQYF TRBJ2-3 TRBV5-4 TRBD1 once
TGTGCCAGCAGTGAGGACAGAGTTTCTGAAGCTTTCTTT CASSEDRVSEAFF TRBJ1-1 TRBV2 NA NA
TGTGCCAGCACCCTGACGGGCGGGGCGGATGAAGCTTTCTTT CASTLTGGADEAFF TRBJ1-1 TRBV4-2 NA NA
TGTGCCAGCAGCGAGGGGACAGGGAGGACTGAAGCTTTCTTT CASSEGTGRTEAFF TRBJ1-1 TRBV13 TRBD1 NA
TGTGCCAGTAGTATAGTTGGGACTAGCGGGAACTTCTACGAGCAGTACTTC CASSIVGTSGNFYEQYF TRBJ2-7 TRBV19 TRBD2 NA
TGTGCCAGCAGCCAGGACAGGTTCATTTATAATTCACCCCTCCACTTT CASSQDRFIYNSPLHF TRBJ1-6 TRBV3-1/TRBV3-2 TRBD1 NA